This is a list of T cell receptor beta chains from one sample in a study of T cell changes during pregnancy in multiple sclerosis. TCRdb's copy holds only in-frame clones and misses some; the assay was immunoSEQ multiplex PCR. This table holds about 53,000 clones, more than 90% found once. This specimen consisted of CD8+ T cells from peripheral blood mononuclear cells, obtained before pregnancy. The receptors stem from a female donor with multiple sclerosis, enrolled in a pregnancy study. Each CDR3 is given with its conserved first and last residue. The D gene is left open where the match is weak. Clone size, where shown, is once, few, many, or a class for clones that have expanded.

cdr3_nt: TGTGCCAGTAGTATGGCGGGGGGGATAGAGACCCAGTACTTC
cdr3_aa: CASSMAGGIETQYF
d_call: TRBD2
clone_size: .
j_call: TRBJ2-5
v_call: TRBV19

cdr3_nt: TGCAGCGTTGGTGGACAGGGGACGAACTATGGCTACACCTTC
cdr3_aa: CSVGGQGTNYGYTF
d_call: TRBD1
clone_size: .
j_call: TRBJ1-2
v_call: TRBV29-1

cdr3_nt: TGTGCCAGCTCGGTGGGCACTCGCTACGAGCAGTACTTC
cdr3_aa: CASSVGTRYEQYF
d_call: .
clone_size: few
j_call: TRBJ2-7
v_call: TRBV2

cdr3_nt: TGTGCCAGCAGCGGTGGAGGGGCGAACTACAATGAGCAGTTCTTC
cdr3_aa: CASSGGGANYNEQFF
d_call: .
clone_size: .
j_call: TRBJ2-1
v_call: TRBV9

cdr3_nt: TGTGCCAGCAGTGAAGGACAGGTTCTGGGCTACACCTTC
cdr3_aa: CASSEGQVLGYTF
d_call: .
clone_size: .
j_call: TRBJ1-2
v_call: TRBV6-1

cdr3_nt: TGTGCCAGCAGCTTAATAGCGGGGGAGGCCTACGAGCAGTACTTC
cdr3_aa: CASSLIAGEAYEQYF
d_call: TRBD2
clone_size: .
j_call: TRBJ2-7
v_call: TRBV5-4

cdr3_nt: TGTGCCAGCAGCCCGGGACTAGCGGGGGCACACAGCTCCTACAATGAGCAGTTCTTC
cdr3_aa: CASSPGLAGAHSSYNEQFF
d_call: TRBD2
clone_size: .
j_call: TRBJ2-1
v_call: TRBV5-6

cdr3_nt: TGTGCCAGTAGTGCGGGGAGCTCCTACAATGAGCAGTTCTTC
cdr3_aa: CASSAGSSYNEQFF
d_call: .
clone_size: .
j_call: TRBJ2-1
v_call: TRBV19

cdr3_nt: TGTGCCAGCAGCCAGGGCGGGGGCACAGATACGCAGTATTTT
cdr3_aa: CASSQGGGTDTQYF
d_call: .
clone_size: .
j_call: TRBJ2-3
v_call: TRBV14

cdr3_nt: TGTGCCAGTAAACTTACAGGGGGAACATACGAGCAGTACTTC
cdr3_aa: CASKLTGGTYEQYF
d_call: TRBD1
clone_size: .
j_call: TRBJ2-7
v_call: TRBV19

cdr3_nt: TGTGCCAGCAGCTTGGAGGGGGGAGGGAATGAGCAGTTCTTC
cdr3_aa: CASSLEGGGNEQFF
d_call: .
clone_size: .
j_call: TRBJ2-1
v_call: TRBV5-4

cdr3_nt: TGTGCCAGCAGCTCCTCCAAGAGCCACACCGGGGAGCTGTTTTTT
cdr3_aa: CASSSSKSHTGELFF
d_call: .
clone_size: .
j_call: TRBJ2-2
v_call: TRBV7-9

cdr3_nt: TGTGCCTGGAGTCCGACGGGGACAGGCTCAGGCTACACCTTC
cdr3_aa: CAWSPTGTGSGYTF
d_call: TRBD1
clone_size: once
j_call: TRBJ1-2
v_call: TRBV30

cdr3_nt: TGTGCCATCAGTGATCCTTCGGACAGGGAGAGCGGCTACGAGCAGTACTTC
cdr3_aa: CAISDPSDRESGYEQYF
d_call: TRBD1
clone_size: .
j_call: TRBJ2-7
v_call: TRBV10-3

cdr3_nt: TGTACCAGCAGCCAAGTGGAGCGGGGGGCCTGGAATGAGCAGTTCTTC
cdr3_aa: CTSSQVERGAWNEQFF
d_call: TRBD2
clone_size: .
j_call: TRBJ2-1
v_call: TRBV4-2